This T cell receptor beta chain was obtained from a study of OX40 agonist ivuxolimab in advanced cancers. In this sample, this clone turned up a few times. Produced via immunoSEQ multiplex PCR; TCRdb's table is partial and in-frame only. The sample yields roughly 63,000 clones, 89% seen once. The germline CDR1 and CDR2 sequences are SQVTM and ANQGSEA. With 3 bases removed from V and 0 bases from J, the gap between germline ends came to 12 bases. This CDR3 comprises 15 residues. The sample consisted of CD4+ or CD8+ T cells sorted from blood, taken in a trial of the OX40 agonist ivuxolimab. This sequence originates from an adult with an advanced solid tumor such as melanoma, head and neck, liver or kidney cancer. This rearrangement joins TRBV29-1 to TRBJ1-3; D uncertain. The CDR3 loop reads CSVEFSDFSGNTIYF. CDR3 coding DNA: TGCAGCGTTGAGTTTTCGGATTTCTCTGGAAACACCATATATTTT.